This T cell receptor beta chain derives from a study of blood T cells in healthy people across ages. Findings of the study overall: Changes seen in expanded clonotypes were possibly confounded by donor CMV status left unknown.

The authors ran a second PCR of about 6 to 11 cycles using a sample-barcoded 5' primer and a J-beta primer mix. TCRdb re-derived calls from the 5' RACE reads in MiXCR, one entry per CDR3 protein. Among 1.5 million to 2 million distinct CDR3 sequences, around half were seen once, and the ten largest hold approximately 2%. The CDR3 length is 14 residues. The V gene's germline CDR1 is PRHDT and CDR2 FYEKMQ (reference sequence). V lost 5 bases to trimming and J lost 2 bases, with 13 bases between them. Details on this clonotype: Its antigen is still unknown.

The sequencing sample was made of blood. The J gene is TRBJ2-7, the V gene TRBV13; D not certain. This receptor was obtained from a woman in her thirties or forties in good health. CDR3 sequence: CASSPRLDTYEQYF. CDR3 nucleotide sequence: TGTGCCAGCAGCCCCAGACTCGATACCTACGAGCAGTACTTC.